The clone carrying this T cell receptor (beta chain) was observed many times. Its antigen remains unknown. The V end was cut by 6 bases, the J end by 7 bases, with 18 bases between. CDR3 length: 14 amino acids. CDR1 SQVTM and CDR2 ANQGSEA come from the germline V gene. This entry comes from a study of blood T cells in healthy people across ages. Findings and limits, study-wide: Estimates based on one million T cells were treated as lower bounds. Among T cells, TCR beta diversity per million cells dropped roughly linearly as age rose.

PCR was performed a second time for about 7 to 12 cycles using a sample-barcoded 5' primer and a J-beta primer mix. A tag from a template-switch adaptor with 12 random nucleotides marked each cDNA molecule. TCRdb itself ran the 5' RACE reads through MiXCR, one entry per CDR3 protein. The sample lists fewer than 1 million distinct CDR3 sequences, around two fifths occurring once. The chain employs TRBV29-1 and TRBJ1-4; D unresolved. The sequence came from a man aged 60 to 69 in good health. The sample consisted of blood. The CDR3 DNA follows: TGCAGCGTCCTGGACTCCACGGCGGGTGAAAAACTGTTTTTT. This codes for CSVLDSTAGEKLFF.